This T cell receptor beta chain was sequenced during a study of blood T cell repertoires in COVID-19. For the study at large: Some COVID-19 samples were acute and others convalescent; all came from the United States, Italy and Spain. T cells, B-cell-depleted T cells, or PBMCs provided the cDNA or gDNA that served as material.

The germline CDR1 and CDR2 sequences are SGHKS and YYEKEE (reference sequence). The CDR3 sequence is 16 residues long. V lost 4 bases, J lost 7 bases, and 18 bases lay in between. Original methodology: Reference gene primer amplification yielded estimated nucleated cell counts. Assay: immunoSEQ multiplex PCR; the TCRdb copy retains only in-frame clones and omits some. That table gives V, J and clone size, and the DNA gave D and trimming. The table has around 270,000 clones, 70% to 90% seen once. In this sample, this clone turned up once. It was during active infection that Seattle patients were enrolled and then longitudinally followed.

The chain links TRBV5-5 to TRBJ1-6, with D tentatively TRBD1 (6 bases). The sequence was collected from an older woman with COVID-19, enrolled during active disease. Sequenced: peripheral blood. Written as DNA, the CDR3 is TGTGCCAGCAGCACGGCCCCGGGACACCAGAATTCACCCCTCCACTTT. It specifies CASSTAPGHQNSPLHF. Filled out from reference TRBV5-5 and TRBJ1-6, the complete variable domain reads DAGVTQSPTHLIKTRGQQVTLRCSPISGHKSVSWYQQVLGQGPQFIFQYYEKEERGRGNFPDRFSARQFPNYSSELNVNALLLGDSALYLCASSTAPGHQNSPLHFGNGTRLTVT.